This entry is about one T cell receptor (beta chain). Its specificity is unknown. The sample comes from a study of radiation and T cells in renal cell carcinoma. Points from the study as a whole: Without pretreatment biopsies, baseline tumor clonotype presence was undetermined. In blood, top tumor clones expanded by 2 weeks, shrinking by 4.

Time point defined: blood 2 weeks post-SBRT. Documented treatment: 15 Gy SBRT to primary tumor, nephrectomy 4 weeks later. Clear cell pathology was present in this patient's renal cell carcinoma. Trimming removed 6 bases at V and 7 bases at J, with 16 bases between. Germline V gene sequence: CDR1 KGHSH, CDR2 LQKENI. The CDR3 spans 14 residues. Assay used: immunoSEQ multiplex PCR; TCRdb lists only in-frame clones, some missing. Among around 130,000 clones, approximately 78% were seen once, and the ten largest hold about 1.9%. The chain links TRBV18 to TRBJ2-4; no firm D call. The sequencing here drew on blood, taken from a patient whose treatment included radiotherapy and nephrectomy. The clonotype originates from a woman aged 60-75 years with renal cell carcinoma. As DNA, the CDR3 is TGTGCCAGCTCCCCCGGGTCGCGACGGAACATTCAGTACTTC. This codes for CASSPGSRRNIQYF.